The T cell receptor beta chain described here comes from a study of monozygotic twins with inflammatory bowel disease. Regarding the study as a whole: Patient repertoires may carry noise from differing immunosuppressive treatments.

Germline V gives CDR1 GTSNPN, CDR2 SVGIG (reference sequence). This CDR3 is 16 amino acids long. Remarks on this clonotype: The antigen remains undetermined.

Each CDR3 protein gets one entry in TCRdb, which reprocessed the 5' RACE reads and gives no DNA. In total, the table holds 120,000 to 150,000 distinct CDR3 sequences. J is TRBJ2-3 and V is TRBV30; the D call of TRBD1 rests on TCRdb alone, since no DNA is present to check it. The sequence was obtained from a human donor with ulcerative colitis or Crohn's disease, or a healthy co-twin of an affected twin (not recorded which). The sample was blood. The CDR3 loop is CAWSVWGGRNTDTQYF.